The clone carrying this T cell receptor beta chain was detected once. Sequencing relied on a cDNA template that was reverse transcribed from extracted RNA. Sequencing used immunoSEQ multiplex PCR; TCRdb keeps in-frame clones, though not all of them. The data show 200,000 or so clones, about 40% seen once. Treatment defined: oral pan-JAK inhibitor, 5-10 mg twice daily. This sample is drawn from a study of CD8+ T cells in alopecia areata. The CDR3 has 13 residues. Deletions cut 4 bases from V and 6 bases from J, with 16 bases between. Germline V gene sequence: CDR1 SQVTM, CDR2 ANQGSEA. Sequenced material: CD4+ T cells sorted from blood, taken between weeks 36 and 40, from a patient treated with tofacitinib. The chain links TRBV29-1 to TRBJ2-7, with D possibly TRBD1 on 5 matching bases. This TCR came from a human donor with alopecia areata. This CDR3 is CSVAGVGAGEQYF. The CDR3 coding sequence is TGCAGCGTTGCTGGGGTAGGGGCTGGCGAGCAGTACTTC.